This entry features one T cell receptor (beta chain) sequence. Its antigen is unidentified. Other DNA sequences in this specimen translate into the identical CDR3. Naivety among CD8 cells was defined by CD45RO negativity and positive CCR7 selection, thereby excluding terminally differentiated effector memory CD45RA+ cells. Here immunoSEQ multiplex PCR was the method, and the copy in TCRdb shows in-frame clones only, minus some. The repertoire holds more than 600,000 clones, with about 92% as singletons. The sample belongs to a study of shared clonotypes between healthy human individuals. Findings of the study overall: Naive subsets generally exceeded memory subsets in estimated richness. Clonotypes not shared had lower generation probabilities than those common to all four donors. Of the naive CD4 clonotypes, about 5.4% were shared across several donors.

This receptor was taken from a man aged 25 to 40 in good health. The sample taken for sequencing was naive CD8+ T cells sorted from blood.

The CDR3 spells CASSIGLNTGELFF. DNA of the CDR3: TGTGCCAGTAGTATAGGACTAAACACCGGGGAGCTGTTTTTT. The J gene is TRBJ2-2, the V gene TRBV19, with D possibly matching TRBD2 (5 bases). The ends were cut back, 1 base at V and 2 bases at J, with 5 bases in the middle. Germline V gives CDR1 LNHDA, CDR2 SQIVND (reference sequence). This CDR3 is 14 amino acids long.